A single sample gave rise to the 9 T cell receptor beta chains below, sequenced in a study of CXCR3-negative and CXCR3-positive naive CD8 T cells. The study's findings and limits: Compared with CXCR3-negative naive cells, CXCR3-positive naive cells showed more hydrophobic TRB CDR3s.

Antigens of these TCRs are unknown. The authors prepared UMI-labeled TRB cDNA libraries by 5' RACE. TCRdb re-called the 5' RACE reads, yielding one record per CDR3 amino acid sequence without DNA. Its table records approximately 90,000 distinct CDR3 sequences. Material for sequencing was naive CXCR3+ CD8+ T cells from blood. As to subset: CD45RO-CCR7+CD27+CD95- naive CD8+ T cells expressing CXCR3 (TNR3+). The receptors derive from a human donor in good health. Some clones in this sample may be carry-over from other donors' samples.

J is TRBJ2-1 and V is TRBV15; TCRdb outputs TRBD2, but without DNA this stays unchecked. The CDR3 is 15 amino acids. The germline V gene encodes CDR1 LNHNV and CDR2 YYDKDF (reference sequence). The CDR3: CATSRGGGDWNEQFF.

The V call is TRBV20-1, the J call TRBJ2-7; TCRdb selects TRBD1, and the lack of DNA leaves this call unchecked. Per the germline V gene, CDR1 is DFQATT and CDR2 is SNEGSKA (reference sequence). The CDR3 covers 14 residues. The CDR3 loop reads CSALPQGAGYEQYF.

This chain's CDR3 is CASSQGRGPLNEKLFF. This sequence joins TRBV4-2 and TRBJ1-4; TCRdb outputs TRBD1, but without DNA this stays unchecked. The CDR3 is made up of 16 amino acids. CDR1 LGHNA and CDR2 YNFKEQ come from the germline V gene.

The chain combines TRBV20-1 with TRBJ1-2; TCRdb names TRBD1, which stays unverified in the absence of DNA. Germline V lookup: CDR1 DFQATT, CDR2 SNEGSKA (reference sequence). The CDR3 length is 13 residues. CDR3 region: CSARDRGNYGYTF.

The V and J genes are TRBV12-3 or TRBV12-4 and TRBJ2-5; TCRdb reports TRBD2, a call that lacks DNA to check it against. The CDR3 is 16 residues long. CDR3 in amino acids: CASSFRLAGDQETQYF.

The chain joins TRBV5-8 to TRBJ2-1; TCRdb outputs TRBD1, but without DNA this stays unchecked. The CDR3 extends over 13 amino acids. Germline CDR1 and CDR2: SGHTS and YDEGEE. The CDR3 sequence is CASSFPGAGEQFF.

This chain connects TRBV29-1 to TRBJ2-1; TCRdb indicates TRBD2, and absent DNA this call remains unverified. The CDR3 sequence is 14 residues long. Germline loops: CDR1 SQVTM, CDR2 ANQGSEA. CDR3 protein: CSVETRGEYNEQFF.

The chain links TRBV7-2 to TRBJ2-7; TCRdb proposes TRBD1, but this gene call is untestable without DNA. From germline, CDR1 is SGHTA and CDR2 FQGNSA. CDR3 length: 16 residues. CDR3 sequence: CASSLAGQGNSYEQYF.

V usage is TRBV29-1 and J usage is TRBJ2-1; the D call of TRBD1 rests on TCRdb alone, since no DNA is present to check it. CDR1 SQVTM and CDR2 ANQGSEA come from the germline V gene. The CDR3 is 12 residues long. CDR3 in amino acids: CSAGQSTNEQFF.